What follows is one T cell receptor (beta chain) and its context. This specimen comes from a study of blood T cell repertoires in COVID-19. Study at large: There were acute and convalescent COVID-19 samples, and they came from the United States, Italy and Spain. The cDNA or gDNA used as material had been derived from T cells, B-cell-depleted T cells, or PBMCs.

Source study methods: Amplification from reference gene primers served as the basis for estimated nucleated cell counts. Sequenced by immunoSEQ multiplex PCR; TCRdb stores in-frame clones only, minus some. V and J calls and clone size are as listed in that table; D and trimming were resolved from the DNA. The data show about 300,000 clones, around four fifths seen once. CDR1 is MNHEY, CDR2 SVGAGI, per germline. Trimming removed 6 bases from V and 3 bases from J, with 18 bases in between. The CDR3 sequence is 15 residues long. The receptor was isolated from a woman aged 45 to 65 with acute or convalescent COVID-19. The chain joins TRBV6-5 to TRBJ2-7, with D tentatively TRBD2 (6 bases). Sample: peripheral blood. CDR3 loop: CASSSGGAGFYEQYV. The CDR3 DNA sequence: TGTGCCAGCAGCAGTGGAGGGGCAGGGTTCTACGAGCAGTACGTC.